This T cell receptor beta chain was obtained from a study of cytomegalovirus exposure and HLA in healthy donors. For this clone: Its antigen is as yet unknown.

Germline lookup yields CDR1 SGHTA and CDR2 FQGTGA. The CDR3 is 15 amino acids. V lost 0 bases and J lost 6; bases outside the gene matches: 2. The PCR made use of 60 Vbeta and 13 Jbeta primers. Clones were sequenced by immunoSEQ multiplex PCR, and TCRdb holds only the in-frame ones, with some missing. The sample includes some 190,000 clones, 8.5% to 10% of them seen just once. Study-level points and caveats: Presence/absence results assume similar sequencing depth per donor, which may not hold.

V is TRBV7-3 and J is TRBJ2-2; 9 bases line up with TRBD2. The sequence came from a woman aged 25 to 45 in good health and CMV-seropositive. The sequenced sample was PBMCs. Written as DNA, the CDR3 is TGTGCCAGCAGCTTAACTAGCGGGAGTGCCGGGGAGCTGTTTTTT. As protein: CASSLTSGSAGELFF.